This TCR beta chain was captured in a study of T-cell reconstitution after alpha-beta-depleted transplantation in children. A library of TCRbeta sequences, prepared with unique molecular identifiers, was generated. TCRdb re-analysed the PCR reads in MiXCR, keeping a single row per CDR3 protein. This table has fewer than 550,000 distinct CDR3 sequences, roughly a tenth appearing once. V lost 6 bases and J 5 bases, leaving 29 bases between the germline ends. The CDR3 covers 18 residues. This clonotype was observed many times. The V gene is TRBV12-3 or TRBV12-4, the J gene TRBJ2-7, with D maybe TRBD1 (7 bases). Sequencing was performed on PBMCs, taken before TCRalphabeta/CD19-depleted stem cell transplant. The sequence was obtained from a child aged 2-15 years with inherited bone marrow failure, due to receive a stem cell transplant. CDR3 in DNA: TGTGCCAGCAGCCGTGGCTGGTGGACAGGAGGGGTAATGGACGAGCAGTACTTC. This encodes CASSRGWWTGGVMDEQYF.